The 17 T cell receptor beta chains below all came from one sample that was sequenced in a study of shared clonotypes between healthy human individuals. Clones were sequenced by immunoSEQ multiplex PCR, and TCRdb holds only the in-frame ones, with some missing. The sample yields around 700,000 clones, around two thirds seen once. Sequencing was carried out using memory CD4+ T cells sorted from blood. The subset here: CD45RA-negative fraction. The source of these receptors is a woman aged 25 to 39 in good health.

The CDR3 DNA reads as TGTGCCAGCAAACAAGGGACGCAAGAGACCCAGTACTTC. Amino acids: CASKQGTQETQYF. The J gene is TRBJ2-5, the V gene TRBV6-1; possibly TRBD1 or TRBD2 for D (5 bases each). This CDR3 comprises 13 residues. V was pared by 7 bases and J by 2 bases, with 11 bases between. CDR1 is MNHNS, CDR2 SASEGT, per germline.

This sequence joins TRBV11-2 and TRBJ1-2; D possibly corresponds to TRBD1 (5 bases). Trimming removed 2 bases at V and 4 bases at J, with 8 bases between. Germline V gives CDR1 SGHAT, CDR2 FQNNGV. CDR3 size: 13 residues. DNA of the CDR3: TGTGCCAGCAGCTTAAATGGGGGCTATGGCTACACCTTC. It specifies CASSLNGGYGYTF.

This clone appeared many times. The rearrangement links TRBV15 to TRBJ2-3; 8 bases are shared with TRBD2. The V gene's germline CDR1 is LNHNV and CDR2 YYDKDF (reference sequence). The trim removed 0 bases at V and 4 bases at J, leaving 12 bases unmatched. The CDR3 is made up of 18 amino acids. The CDR3 sequence: CATSRERAGGPMADTQYF. The CDR3 DNA follows: TGTGCCACCAGCAGAGAACGGGCGGGAGGCCCGATGGCAGATACGCAGTATTTT. The entire variable domain, with the rest obtained from reference TRBV15 and TRBJ2-3, is as follows: DAMVIQNPRYQVTQFGKPVTLSCSQTLNHNVMYWYQQKSSQAPKLLFHYYDKDFNNEADTPDNFQSRRPNTSFCFLDIRSPGLGDTAMYLCATSRERAGGPMADTQYFGPGTRLTVL.

This rearrangement joins TRBV28 to TRBJ1-2, with D possibly matching TRBD1 (5 bases). The CDR3 contains 12 residues. V was cut by 6 bases and J by 8 bases, with 13 bases left in between. Germline CDR1 MDHEN, CDR2 SYDVKM. This CDR3 is CASRSQGGGYTF. In DNA, the CDR3 is TGTGCCAGCAGGAGTCAGGGCGGCGGCTACACCTTC.

This clone appeared many times. The rearrangement links TRBV14 to TRBJ2-1, with D possibly TRBD1 on 5 matching bases. The V end was cut by 5 bases, the J end by 0 bases, with 17 bases between. The CDR3 is 17 residues long. The germline V gene has CDR1 SGHDN and CDR2 FVKESK. CDR3 nucleotides: TGTGCCAGCAGCACCTTTTCGACAGTCCTCTCCTACAATGAGCAGTTCTTC. Encoded protein: CASSTFSTVLSYNEQFF. Full variable domain (remainder filled in from reference TRBV14 and TRBJ2-1): EAGVTQFPSHSVIEKGQTVTLRCDPISGHDNLYWYRRVMGKEIKFLLHFVKESKQDESGMPNNRFLAERTGGTYSTLKVQPAELEDSGVYFCASSTFSTVLSYNEQFFGPGTRLTVL.

The CDR3 DNA follows: TGTGCCAGCAGTAGACCCTACGAGCAGTACTTC. Translated, it gives CASSRPYEQYF. The chain combines TRBV27 with TRBJ2-7; no firm D call. The CDR3 is made up of 11 amino acids. CDR1 is MNHEY, CDR2 SMNVEV, per germline (reference sequence). Trimming removed 5 bases from V and 2 bases from J, with 4 bases in between.

This clone appeared once. The chain employs TRBV18 and TRBJ2-1; D unresolved. Germline V gene data show CDR1 as KGHSH and CDR2 as LQKENI. CDR3 length: 11 amino acids. V lost 1 base and J 8 bases, leaving 3 bases between the germline ends. Here the CDR3 DNA reads TGTGCCAGCTCACCACAGGATGAGCAGTTCTTC. Residues: CASSPQDEQFF.

The chain is built from TRBV28 and TRBJ2-5, with TRBD2 identical over 7 bases. The V and J ends lost 4 bases and 5 bases, in that order; junction bases with no gene match: 7. The CDR3 consists of 14 residues. The germline V gene has CDR1 MDHEN and CDR2 SYDVKM. The CDR3 loop is CASSSGAGPETQYF. CDR3 DNA: TGTGCCAGCAGTTCGGGAGCGGGGCCGGAGACCCAGTACTTC.

The J gene is TRBJ1-1, the V gene TRBV6-6; D unclear. Germline CDR1 is MNHNY and CDR2 is SVGAGI (reference sequence). This CDR3 contains 13 residues. Trimming shortened V by 2 bases and J by 5 bases, and 9 bases separated the two germline ends. The CDR3 bases are TGTGCCAGCAGTTACCGCAAAGATACTGAAGCTTTCTTT. This translates into CASSYRKDTEAFF.

About this clone: The sample holds other DNA sequences that translate to the same CDR3. The chain uses TRBV28 and TRBJ2-7, with 9 bases matching TRBD1. Unmatched junction bases numbered 10, after V lost 6 bases and J lost 4 bases. The CDR3 covers 15 residues. Germline V gene lookup returns CDR1 MDHEN and CDR2 SYDVKM. The CDR3 DNA is TGTGCCAGCAGCTTAGGGACAGGGCTAGGGTACGAGCAGTACTTC. Translation gives CASSLGTGLGYEQYF.

The V gene is TRBV2, the J gene TRBJ2-1, with D perhaps TRBD2 (6 bases). V dropped 4 bases and J dropped 4 bases, with 20 bases sitting between them. CDR3 length equals 17 residues. CDR1 is SNHLY, CDR2 FYNNEI, per germline. This CDR3 is CASSGGRRGLSYNEQFF. CDR3 sequence (DNA): TGTGCCAGCAGTGGTGGAAGGAGGGGTTTATCATACAATGAGCAGTTCTTC.

V is TRBV4-1 and J is TRBJ1-3; no clear D gene. V was trimmed by 0 bases and J by 5 bases, leaving 17 bases between them. Looked up from germline, CDR1 is MGHRA and CDR2 is YSYEKL. There are 17 residues in the CDR3. CDR3 nucleotide sequence: TGCGCCAGCAGCCAAGATCATATCGGAGGTACCCGAAACACCATATATTTT. Its protein product is CASSQDHIGGTRNTIYF.

This clone has a single count. The chain recombines TRBV30 with TRBJ1-2, with D uncertain. This CDR3 has 12 amino acids. Per germline, CDR1 GTSNPN and CDR2 SVGIG (reference sequence). Trimming shortened V by 3 bases and J by 4 bases, and 9 bases separated the two germline ends. CDR3 coding DNA: TGTGCCTGGAGCCCTTGGGGCTATGGCTACACCTTC. Encoded protein: CAWSPWGYGYTF.

The rearrangement uses TRBV11-2 and TRBJ1-1; D may be TRBD1 (5 bases). The CDR3 sequence is 13 residues long. Germline V lookup: CDR1 SGHAT, CDR2 FQNNGV. The V gene lost 3 bases and the J gene lost 1 base, with 6 bases spanning the gap. Here the CDR3 reads CASSFTGNTEAFF. In DNA, the CDR3 is TGTGCCAGCAGCTTCACAGGGAACACTGAAGCTTTCTTT.

In its sample, this clone was seen once. The V and J genes are TRBV4-2 and TRBJ2-3; 13 nucleotides line up with TRBD2. The CDR3 spans 19 residues. The V gene's germline CDR1 is LGHNA and CDR2 YNFKEQ. Germline trimming cut 4 bases from V and 0 bases from J; bases unmatched to any gene: 10. CDR3 protein: CASSLELAGGRGSTDTQYF. As DNA, the CDR3 is TGTGCCAGCAGCCTGGAACTAGCGGGAGGGAGAGGTAGCACAGATACGCAGTATTTT.

This clone has just a few counts. The chain recombines TRBV7-9 with TRBJ1-4, with 11 bases fitting TRBD1. V shed 6 bases and J 3 bases; nucleotides not matched to a gene: 6. CDR3 length equals 16 residues. Per germline, CDR1 SEHNR and CDR2 FQNEAQ (reference sequence). The CDR3 reads CASRKGQGGANEKLFF. For the CDR3, the DNA is TGTGCCAGCAGAAAGGGACAGGGGGGCGCTAATGAAAAACTGTTTTTT. Supplemented by reference TRBV7-9 and TRBJ1-4, the full variable domain reads DTGVSQNPRHKITKRGQNVTFRCDPISEHNRLYWYRQTLGQGPEFLTYFQNEAQLEKSRLLSDRFSAERPKGSFSTLEIQRTEQGDSAMYLCASRKGQGGANEKLFFGSGTQLSVL.

This clone was counted a few times. The rearrangement uses TRBV30 and TRBJ1-3; TRBD1 aligns across 7 bases. CDR3 size: 12 residues. With 5 bases clipped from V and 2 bases from J, the junction kept 0 bases outside the gene matches. CDR1 and CDR2 from the germline V gene are GTSNPN and SVGIG (reference sequence). The DNA of the CDR3 is TGTGCCTGGGACAGGGCTGGAAACACCATATATTTT. Translated, it gives CAWDRAGNTIYF.